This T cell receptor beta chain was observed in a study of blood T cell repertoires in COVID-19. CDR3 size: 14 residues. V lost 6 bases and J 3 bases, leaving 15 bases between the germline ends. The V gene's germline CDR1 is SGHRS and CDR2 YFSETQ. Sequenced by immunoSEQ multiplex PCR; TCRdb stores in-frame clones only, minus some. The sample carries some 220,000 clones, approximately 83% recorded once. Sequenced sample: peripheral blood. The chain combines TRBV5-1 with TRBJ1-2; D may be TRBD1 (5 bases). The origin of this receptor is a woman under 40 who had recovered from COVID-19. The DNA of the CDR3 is TGCGCCAGCAAAGAATGGCTAGGGGACTATGGCTACACCTTC. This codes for CASKEWLGDYGYTF. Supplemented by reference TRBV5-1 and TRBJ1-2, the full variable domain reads KAGVTQTPRYLIKTRGQQVTLSCSPISGHRSVSWYQQTPGQGLQFLFEYFSETQRNKGNFPGRFSGRQFSNSRSEMNVSTLELGDSALYLCASKEWLGDYGYTFGSGTRLTVV.